Below, 32 T cell receptor beta chains from the same sample are listed, as sequenced in a study of blood T cell repertoires in COVID-19. TCRdb's copy holds only in-frame clones and misses some; the assay was immunoSEQ multiplex PCR. Among about 170,000 clones listed, less than 85% were seen once. Sequences were obtained from PBMCs or T cells enriched from blood (not recorded which). The receptors originated from a woman aged 45-65 years who had recovered from COVID-19.

The gene calls are TRBV9 and TRBJ2-5; D is perhaps TRBD1 (5 bases). The ends were cut back, 0 bases at V and 4 bases at J, with 7 bases in the middle. The CDR3 contains 13 residues. Germline loops: CDR1 SGDLS, CDR2 YYNGEE. CDR3 region: CASSVVTGETQYF. CDR3 nucleotide sequence: TGTGCCAGCAGCGTAGTAACAGGAGAGACCCAGTACTTC.

V and J are TRBV6-5 and TRBJ2-2; D is undetermined. Germline V gene data show CDR1 as MNHEY and CDR2 as SVGAGI. The CDR3 consists of 15 residues. V shed 5 bases and J shed 6 bases, with 16 bases lying between them. CDR3 protein: CASSRKTMSPGELFF. DNA for the CDR3: TGTGCCAGCAGTCGGAAGACAATGAGCCCCGGGGAGCTGTTTTTT.

The CDR3 bases are TGTGCCAGCAGCTCCCGGACAGACACTGAAGCTTTCTTT. This encodes CASSSRTDTEAFF. The genes are TRBV7-9 and TRBJ1-1, with a possible D match to TRBD1 (6 bases). The CDR3 extends over 13 amino acids. V dropped 4 bases and J dropped 3 bases, with 9 bases sitting between them. CDR1 and CDR2 (germline): SEHNR, FQNEAQ (reference sequence).

The CDR3 DNA reads TGTGCCAGCAGCCCGACAGGGAGAGGGAACACTGAAGCTTTCTTT. This encodes CASSPTGRGNTEAFF. The rearrangement uses TRBV3-1 (or the pseudogene TRBV3-2) and TRBJ1-1; 7 bases align to TRBD1. V lost 4 bases to trimming and J lost 1 base; unmatched junction nucleotides: 6. CDR3 size: 15 residues. CDR1 and CDR2 (germline): LGHDT, YNNKEL (reference sequence).

This chain links TRBV7-9 with TRBJ2-5, with a weak D call TRBD2 (6 bases). The CDR3 runs 15 residues. Trimming took off 5 bases at V and 5 bases at J, with 18 bases between the two ends. From germline, CDR1 is SEHNR and CDR2 FQNEAQ (reference sequence). The CDR3 reads CASSLGHTEGETQYF. The CDR3 DNA reads as TGTGCCAGCAGCCTTGGACACACGGAGGGGGAGACCCAGTACTTC.

This chain uses TRBV5-4 with TRBJ2-3, with 12 bases matching TRBD2. The CDR3 totals 18 residues. Germline values: CDR1 SGHNT, CDR2 YYREEE (reference sequence). The V and J ends lost 3 bases and 1 base, in that order; junction bases with no gene match: 9. CDR3 sequence: CASSSTGRLAGGTDTQYF. CDR3 in DNA: TGTGCCAGCAGCTCCACAGGGCGACTAGCGGGAGGCACAGATACGCAGTATTTT.

CDR3 DNA sequence: TGTGCCTCAGGACGGCTAGCGGCGAACACCGGGGAGCTGTTTTTT. Translation gives CASGRLAANTGELFF. The chain couples TRBV6-5 to TRBJ2-2; TRBD2 agrees at 7 bases. Per germline, CDR1 MNHEY and CDR2 SVGAGI. The CDR3 runs 15 residues. The V gene end was trimmed by 11 bases and the J gene end by 0 bases; junction bases not matched to a gene: 9.

The gene calls are TRBV28 and TRBJ1-1, with 7 bases lining up with TRBD1. Losses at the gene ends were 6 bases for V and 8 bases for J; bases not matched to a gene: 6. Germline values: CDR1 MDHEN, CDR2 SYDVKM. The CDR3 extends over 12 amino acids. CDR3 DNA sequence: TGTGCCAGCAGGGGACTGACAGGGGAAGCTTTCTTT. This sequence encodes CASRGLTGEAFF.

This clone has just one count. The rearrangement uses TRBV7-2 and TRBJ1-3; TRBD1 aligns across 7 bases. The germline V gene encodes CDR1 SGHTA and CDR2 FQGNSA. The CDR3 spans 16 residues. J was trimmed by 0 bases and V by 5 bases; bases with no gene match: 7. This CDR3 is CASSILTGDSGNTIYF. The CDR3 region has the DNA TGTGCCAGCAGCATCCTAACAGGGGACTCTGGAAACACCATATATTTT.

The chain recombines TRBV30 with TRBJ1-2; 7 bases map to TRBD1. Germline CDR1 reads GTSNPN; CDR2 reads SVGIG (reference sequence). V lost 5 bases, J lost 8 bases, and 8 bases stayed unmatched. The CDR3 consists of 12 residues. In DNA, the CDR3 is TGTGCCTGGGATACAGGGGACCACGGCTACACCTTC. It is translated as CAWDTGDHGYTF.

The V and J genes are TRBV11-2 and TRBJ2-7, with D possibly TRBD1 on 6 matching bases. This CDR3 contains 15 residues. CDR1 and CDR2 (germline): SGHAT, FQNNGV. V was trimmed by 2 bases and J by 7 bases, leaving 18 bases between them. The CDR3 loop reads CASSLTPAKGVEQYV. DNA for the CDR3: TGTGCCAGCAGCTTAACTCCGGCGAAGGGGGTGGAGCAGTACGTC.

The chain employs TRBV25-1 and TRBJ1-6; D perhaps matches TRBD1 (6 bases). This CDR3 contains 14 residues. V gave up 4 bases and J gave up 7 bases, with 11 bases separating them. Germline CDR1 reads MGHDK; CDR2 reads SYGVNS. The CDR3 here is CASSAGQRNSPLHF. CDR3 nucleotide sequence: TGTGCCAGCAGTGCTGGACAGAGGAATTCACCCCTCCACTTT.

Only one count was recorded for this clone. The J gene is TRBJ1-1, the V gene TRBV2; 7 bases map to TRBD1. This CDR3 is built from 14 residues. Germline CDR1 reads SNHLY; CDR2 reads FYNNEI. J gave up 7 bases and V 3 bases, and 8 bases lay outside the gene matches. DNA of the CDR3: TGTGCCAGCAGTGATGACAGGGTTGCGGATGAAGCTTTCTTT. This codes for CASSDDRVADEAFF.

The chain employs TRBV28 and TRBJ1-2; TRBD1 aligns across 8 bases. V gave up 3 bases and J gave up 5 bases; unmatched junction bases: 5. This CDR3 is built from 14 residues. Germline assignment: CDR1 MDHEN and CDR2 SYDVKM. The CDR3 region is CASSFTQGGYGYTF. CDR3 DNA: TGTGCCAGCAGTTTCACACAGGGGGGGTATGGCTACACCTTC.

The chain carries TRBV28 and TRBJ1-3; D may be TRBD1 (6 bases). With 4 bases removed from V and 0 bases from J, the gap between germline ends came to 7 bases. The CDR3 length is 14 residues. Germline V gene sequence: CDR1 MDHEN, CDR2 SYDVKM. CDR3 sequence (DNA): TGTGCCAGCAGTTGGACAGTCTCTGGAAACACCATATATTTT. Protein product: CASSWTVSGNTIYF.

The chain uses TRBV30 and TRBJ1-2; TRBD1 matches at 7 bases. CDR1 GTSNPN and CDR2 SVGIG come from the germline V gene (reference sequence). The CDR3 has 13 residues. Unmatched junction bases numbered 9, after V lost 3 bases and J lost 8 bases. DNA for the CDR3: TGTGCCTGGAGACCTACAGGGGCGGGCGGCTACACCTTC. It specifies CAWRPTGAGGYTF.

V and J are TRBV7-8 and TRBJ1-5; TRBD1 might be the D (6 bases). Deletions cut 1 base from V and 4 bases from J, with 8 bases between. The CDR3 extends over 14 amino acids. Germline-derived CDR1 and CDR2 are SGHVS and FQNEAQ. The CDR3 nucleotides are TGTGCCAGCAGCTTAGAAACAGGGAATCAGCCCCAGCATTTT. It encodes CASSLETGNQPQHF. The whole variable domain, filled in from reference TRBV7-8 and TRBJ1-5, reads GAGVSQSPRYKVAKRGQDVALRCDPISGHVSLFWYQQALGQGPEFLTYFQNEAQLDKSGLPSDRFFAERPEGSVSTLKIQRTQQEDSAVYLCASSLETGNQPQHFGDGTRLSIL.

The gene calls are TRBV7-9 and TRBJ1-1, with D perhaps matching TRBD1 (6 bases). Trimming stripped 1 base from V and 2 bases from J, with 11 bases between. CDR1 is SEHNR and CDR2 is FQNEAQ in the germline V gene (reference sequence). This CDR3 has 15 residues. The CDR3 nucleotides are TGTGCCAGCAGCTTAGACAGGGTCGAAAACACTGAAGCTTTCTTT. This encodes CASSLDRVENTEAFF.

This clone was detected only a few times. The chain couples TRBV7-9 to TRBJ1-4; 10 bases are a match to TRBD1. This CDR3 region has 17 residues. Germline CDR1 SEHNR, CDR2 FQNEAQ (reference sequence). V trimming: 4 bases; J trimming: 7 bases; junction bases outside the gene matches: 12. CDR3 nucleotide sequence: TGTGCCAGCAGCTCCAGCTCCTGGGACAGGGGAGGTGAAAAACTGTTTTTT. Protein sequence: CASSSSSWDRGGEKLFF.

The table lists this clone with a count of one. As DNA, the CDR3 is TGTGCCAGCAGGACAGGGGGCGGGAGTGAAGCTTTCTTT. This sequence encodes CASRTGGGSEAFF. This sequence joins TRBV6-5 and TRBJ1-1; the match to TRBD1 covers 10 bases. V was pared by 6 bases and J by 7 bases, with 5 bases of the junction left unmatched. Germline CDR1 MNHEY, CDR2 SVGAGI. The CDR3 consists of 13 residues.

This clone was recorded only once. V and J are TRBV28 and TRBJ1-2; a weak D match, TRBD1 (5 bases). The germline gives CDR1 MDHEN, CDR2 SYDVKM. Trimming took off 5 bases at V and 5 bases at J, with 18 bases between the two ends. The CDR3 length is 15 residues. The CDR3 DNA follows: TGTGCCAGCAGTAAGTCACAGGTCGTGGGTTATGGCTACACCTTC. Translation gives CASSKSQVVGYGYTF.

CDR3 sequence (DNA): TGTGCCAGCAGTGCCCAGGTAGCGGGGGCTACGAAGGATGAGCAGTTCTTC. It yields the protein CASSAQVAGATKDEQFF. The chain joins TRBV2 to TRBJ2-1; 9 bases are shared with TRBD2. The J segment lost 8 bases and the V segment lost 4 bases, leaving 15 bases of the junction unmatched. This CDR3 region has 17 residues. Germline lookup yields CDR1 SNHLY and CDR2 FYNNEI.

The chain joins TRBV28 to TRBJ1-6; D may be TRBD1 (6 bases). CDR1 and CDR2 from the germline V gene are MDHEN and SYDVKM. The ends were cut back, 7 bases at V and 6 bases at J, with 16 bases in the middle. The CDR3 is made up of 15 amino acids. CDR3 sequence: CASTVRQGLNSPLHF. The CDR3 nucleotides are TGTGCCAGCACCGTCAGGCAGGGGCTTAATTCACCCCTCCACTTT.

The chain uses TRBV6-5 and TRBJ1-2, with 8 bases fitting TRBD1. This CDR3 region has 15 residues. CDR1 is MNHEY and CDR2 is SVGAGI in the germline V gene. With V trimmed by 9 bases and J by 5 bases, 14 bases remained unmatched. The CDR3 region is CASRTGTGLWYGYTF. CDR3 bases: TGTGCCAGTAGAACTGGGACAGGCTTATGGTATGGCTACACCTTC.

The V call is TRBV6-5, the J call TRBJ1-2, with 7 bases aligning to TRBD1. Germline assignment: CDR1 MNHEY and CDR2 SVGAGI. CDR3 length: 14 residues. The V and J ends lost 6 bases and 2 bases, in that order; junction bases with no gene match: 6. CDR3 coding DNA: TGTGCCAGCAGACAGGGGACTTTAAACTATGGCTACACCTTC. Its translation is CASRQGTLNYGYTF.

This sequence joins TRBV19 and TRBJ1-2, with D perhaps TRBD1 (6 bases). This CDR3 is 16 amino acids long. Germline V gene sequence: CDR1 LNHDA, CDR2 SQIVND (reference sequence). V lost 1 base and J 3 bases, leaving 15 bases between the germline ends. The chain's CDR3 is CASSIGLPTGDYGYTF. The CDR3 nucleotides are TGTGCCAGTAGTATAGGACTACCGACAGGCGACTATGGCTACACCTTC.

The V and J genes are TRBV18 and TRBJ1-3; D might be TRBD1 (5 bases). In germline, CDR1 is KGHSH, CDR2 LQKENI. This CDR3 contains 18 residues. The V gene lost 3 bases and the J gene lost 0 bases, with 18 bases spanning the gap. CDR3 amino acids: CASSPRIGHMSSGNTIYF. CDR3 bases: TGTGCCAGCTCACCGCGTATAGGACACATGTCCTCTGGAAACACCATATATTTT.

This rearrangement joins TRBV5-5 to TRBJ1-5; 7 nucleotides line up with TRBD1. The CDR3 totals 16 residues. J gave up 6 bases and V 4 bases, and 13 bases lay outside the gene matches. The V gene's germline CDR1 is SGHKS and CDR2 YYEKEE (reference sequence). The CDR3 is CASSPTGYTSGQPQHF. As DNA, the CDR3 is TGTGCCAGCAGCCCGACAGGGTACACCTCCGGTCAGCCCCAGCATTTT.

This sequence joins TRBV28 and TRBJ1-1; D gene uncertain. Germline loops: CDR1 MDHEN, CDR2 SYDVKM. The CDR3 runs 13 residues. Trimming removed 8 bases at V and 4 bases at J, with 14 bases between. The CDR3 DNA sequence: TGTGCCAGCCGTTCCCCGCCCGGCACTGAAGCTTTCTTT. Translated, it gives CASRSPPGTEAFF. Full variable domain (remainder filled in from reference TRBV28 and TRBJ1-1): DVKVTQSSRYLVKRTGEKVFLECVQDMDHENMFWYRQDPGLGLRLIYFSYDVKMKEKGDIPEGYSVSREKKERFSLILESASTNQTSMYLCASRSPPGTEAFFGQGTRLTVV.

The CDR3 nucleotides are TGCGCCAGCTCCGGGGACCTCTCGGGGGGCACCGGGGAGCTGTTTTTT. Encoded protein: CASSGDLSGGTGELFF. The chain uses TRBV5-1 and TRBJ2-2, with 7 bases matching TRBD2. From germline, CDR1 is SGHRS and CDR2 YFSETQ. Trimming at V came to 7 bases and at J to 4 bases, leaving 13 bases not matched to a gene. The CDR3 is 16 amino acids.

This clone was recorded many times. One end of the junction does not line up with germline, which may come from a read error. The V and J genes are TRBV19 and TRBJ1-2, with TRBD1 matching 8 bases. The CDR3 covers 13 residues. Germline V gives CDR1 LNHDA, CDR2 SQIVND (reference sequence). For the CDR3, the DNA is TGTGCCAGCAGTAGGGGACAGGCGGATGGCTACACCTTC. Translating gives CASSRGQADGYTF.

The gene calls are TRBV7-2 and TRBJ2-3; 9 bases are a match to TRBD2. Per the germline V gene, CDR1 is SGHTA and CDR2 is FQGNSA. Germline trimming cut 5 bases from V and 6 bases from J; bases unmatched to any gene: 12. The length of the CDR3 is 16 residues. The CDR3 protein is CASSPSRGGRVDTQYF. DNA of the CDR3: TGTGCCAGCAGCCCCTCCCGAGGCGGGAGGGTCGATACGCAGTATTTT.